Following are 4 T cell receptor beta chains from one sample sequenced in a study of T cells in Graves' hyperthyroidism and ophthalmopathy. RNA transcripts were the template for amplifying TCR beta CDR3 regions. A first-round RT-PCR of the TCR CDR3 used the HTBI primer set. TCRdb re-derived calls from the multiplex PCR reads in MiXCR, one entry per CDR3 protein. The sample holds about 560,000 distinct CDR3 sequences; 16% are singletons and the top ten take 15% to 20%. Sequencing was carried out using blood. Receptors originate from a woman under 30 with Graves' hyperthyroidism.

In its sample, this clonotype was seen a few times. The chain is built from TRBV24-1 and TRBJ2-6, with 8 positions matching TRBD2. The V and J ends lost 3 bases and 0 bases, in that order; junction bases with no gene match: 12. Germline V gene data show CDR1 as KGHDR and CDR2 as SFDVKD. There are 20 residues in the CDR3. The CDR3 here is CATSDPPGRGSSSGANVLTF. CDR3 nucleotides: TGTGCCACCAGTGATCCTCCCGGGAGGGGGTCAAGCTCTGGGGCCAACGTCCTGACTTTC.

This clonotype was counted between two and nine times. The chain uses TRBV7-2 and TRBJ2-7; D perhaps matches TRBD2 (6 bases). The germline gives CDR1 SGHTA, CDR2 FQGNSA. This CDR3 comprises 15 residues. The V gene lost 5 bases and the J gene lost 5 bases, with 19 bases spanning the gap. The CDR3 nucleotides read TGTGCCAGCAGCCACTATTCGACTAGGGCCAACGAGCAGTACTTC. This gives the protein CASSHYSTRANEQYF.

This chain connects TRBV13 to TRBJ1-2; TRBD1 matches 9 bases. V gave up 2 bases and J gave up 6 bases; unmatched junction bases: 7. In germline, CDR1 is PRHDT, CDR2 FYEKMQ (reference sequence). The CDR3 runs 15 residues. The CDR3 nucleotides read TGTGCCAGCAGCTTATTCACAGGGGGCGATCATGGCTACACCTTC. It is translated as CASSLFTGGDHGYTF.

This clonotype was counted a few times. The chain joins TRBV19 to TRBJ2-5, with D unresolved. The germline CDR1 and CDR2 sequences are LNHDA and SQIVND (reference sequence). The CDR3 consists of 14 residues. V was cut by 6 bases and J by 5 bases, with 16 bases left in between. Here the CDR3 DNA reads TGTGCCAGTAGCCCCACCTCGGTTGGGGAGACCCAGTACTTC. Residues: CASSPTSVGETQYF.